The 25 T cell receptor beta chains listed next were all sequenced from one sample in a study of tumor-infiltrating lymphocytes in localized non-small cell lung cancer. Sequencing used immunoSEQ multiplex PCR; TCRdb keeps in-frame clones, though not all of them. The sample shows about 10,000 clones, about 80% of them seen only once. Sequencing was performed on uninvolved lung tissue not adjacent to the tumor. These receptors were obtained from a human donor with non-small cell lung cancer.

The chain uses TRBV25-1 and TRBJ1-5, with a tentative D call TRBD1 (6 bases). CDR3 length equals 14 residues. Germline V gene sequence: CDR1 MGHDK, CDR2 SYGVNS. The germline V and J ends were trimmed by 3 bases and 4 bases, with 10 bases remaining between them. CDR3 bases: TGTGCCAGCAGTGATCTTGGACAGAATCAGCCCCAGCATTTT. It codes for CASSDLGQNQPQHF. The full variable domain, its missing parts supplied by reference TRBV25-1 and TRBJ1-5, is EADIYQTPRYLVIGTGKKITLECSQTMGHDKMYWYQQDPGMELHLIHYSYGVNSTEKGDLSSESTVSRIRTEHFPLTLESARPSHTSQYLCASSDLGQNQPQHFGDGTRLSIL.

The chain recombines TRBV6-6 with TRBJ1-3, with D hard to call. V was clipped by 4 bases and J by 0 bases, with 13 bases between them. This CDR3 has 16 amino acids. Germline CDR1 reads MNHNY; CDR2 reads SVGAGI (reference sequence). This CDR3 is CASSLTTPISGNTIYF. The CDR3 DNA is TGTGCCAGCAGTTTGACTACTCCAATCTCTGGAAACACCATATATTTT.

This clone was counted once. The V gene is TRBV5-4, the J gene TRBJ2-5; 9 bases agree with TRBD1. The J segment lost 5 bases and the V segment lost 4 bases, leaving 9 bases of the junction unmatched. CDR1 and CDR2 (germline): SGHNT, YYREEE (reference sequence). The CDR3 totals 15 residues. The CDR3, as DNA: TGTGCCAGCAGCGGCCGGGACAGGGATATTGAGACCCAGTACTTC. It codes for CASSGRDRDIETQYF.

The V gene is TRBV28, the J gene TRBJ2-2; D is possibly TRBD1 (6 bases). Germline CDR1 reads MDHEN; CDR2 reads SYDVKM. The ends were cut back, 3 bases at V and 1 base at J, with 12 bases in the middle. This CDR3 is built from 16 residues. The CDR3 DNA reads as TGTGCCAGCAGTTTGGGGACACCTGGGAACACCGGGGAGCTGTTTTTT. Translated: CASSLGTPGNTGELFF.

The rearrangement joins TRBV7-9 to TRBJ1-3, with TRBD1 matching 8 bases. Per germline, CDR1 SEHNR and CDR2 FQNEAQ (reference sequence). V dropped 3 bases and J dropped 2; count of bases not matched to a gene: 6. The CDR3 contains 16 residues. CDR3 residues: CASSFPRTGPGNTIYF. In nucleotides, the CDR3 is TGTGCCAGCAGCTTCCCCCGGACAGGGCCTGGAAACACCATATATTTT.

J is TRBJ1-1 and V is TRBV6-5, with TRBD1 matching over 7 bases. CDR3 length: 14 residues. V was pared by 6 bases and J by 1 base, with 5 bases of the junction left unmatched. Germline V gene data show CDR1 as MNHEY and CDR2 as SVGAGI. This chain's CDR3 is CASRYRGPNTEAFF. The CDR3 region has the DNA TGTGCCAGCAGGTACAGGGGCCCGAACACTGAAGCTTTCTTT.

This chain links TRBV7-2 with TRBJ1-3; 7 bases line up with TRBD1. V shed 5 bases and J 9 bases; nucleotides not matched to a gene: 13. This CDR3 is 15 amino acids long. Germline CDR1 and CDR2: SGHTA and FQGNSA. This CDR3 is CASSAGGGRAGTIYF. DNA of the CDR3: TGTGCCAGCAGCGCAGGGGGTGGGAGGGCGGGCACCATATATTTT.

The chain combines TRBV11-2 with TRBJ1-2, with TRBD1 matching 7 bases. The V gene's germline CDR1 is SGHAT and CDR2 FQNNGV. With V trimmed by 0 bases and J by 0 bases, 7 bases remained unmatched. The length of the CDR3 is 17 residues. CDR3 residues: CASSLDPMTGSNYGYTF. CDR3 DNA sequence: TGTGCCAGCAGCTTAGATCCGATGACAGGGTCTAACTATGGCTACACCTTC.

The V gene is TRBV19, the J gene TRBJ1-6; no firm D call. The germline V and J ends were trimmed by 5 bases and 0 bases, with 14 bases remaining between them. CDR1 and CDR2 (germline): LNHDA, SQIVND (reference sequence). CDR3 length: 17 amino acids. The CDR3 nucleotides read TGTGCCAGTAGTGACCTTAGAAGGAGCTCCTATAATTCACCCCTCCACTTT. It encodes CASSDLRRSSYNSPLHF.

This clone appeared once. The chain uses TRBV11-1 and TRBJ2-5; D is perhaps TRBD1 (5 bases). V shed 7 bases and J shed 0 bases, with 12 bases lying between them. This CDR3 has 14 residues. The germline gives CDR1 SGHAT, CDR2 FQDESV (reference sequence). CDR3 region: CASTQETYQETQYF. CDR3 in DNA: TGTGCCAGCACACAGGAGACTTACCAAGAGACCCAGTACTTC.

This clone appeared once. The chain carries TRBV6-5 and TRBJ1-6; D remains unclear. The V end was cut by 0 bases, the J end by 9 bases, with 15 bases between. The germline gives CDR1 MNHEY, CDR2 SVGAGI. This CDR3 is 16 amino acids long. CDR3 residues: CASSYSSTARGSPLHF. CDR3 nucleotide sequence: TGTGCCAGCAGTTACTCCTCGACGGCCCGGGGTTCACCCCTCCACTTT.

This clone was seen more than once but under ten times. The V and J genes are TRBV11-2 and TRBJ2-3, with 8 bases lining up with TRBD2. CDR1 is SGHAT, CDR2 FQNNGV, per germline. The CDR3 is made up of 15 amino acids. With V trimmed by 2 bases and J by 6 bases, 7 bases remained unmatched. The CDR3 region is CASSLQAGDRDTQYF. The CDR3 coding sequence is TGTGCCAGCAGCTTACAAGCGGGGGACCGGGATACGCAGTATTTT.

The chain has TRBV6-1 and TRBJ2-7, with D possibly matching TRBD1 (6 bases). From germline, CDR1 is MNHNS and CDR2 SASEGT. V gave up 1 base and J gave up 5 bases, with 15 bases separating them. This CDR3 is 15 amino acids long. CDR3 sequence reads: CASSEVGWGRDEQYF. In DNA, the CDR3 is TGTGCCAGCAGTGAAGTTGGGTGGGGGCGCGACGAGCAGTACTTC.

The chain combines TRBV5-1 with TRBJ1-5; the D is unclear. The CDR3 covers 16 residues. Germline V gene sequence: CDR1 SGHRS, CDR2 YFSETQ. V lost 0 bases, J lost 0 bases, and 10 bases lay in between. The CDR3 coding sequence is TGCGCCAGCAGCTTGGGAGACAATTATAGCAATCAGCCCCAGCATTTT. It is translated as CASSLGDNYSNQPQHF.

The chain combines TRBV29-1 with TRBJ1-1; D is perhaps TRBD1 (6 bases). The V end lost 4 bases, the J end lost 0 bases, and 18 bases lay between the germline ends. Germline V gene data show CDR1 as SQVTM and CDR2 as ANQGSEA. The CDR3 is made up of 16 amino acids. CDR3 amino acids: CSVGGITGLVNTEAFF. The CDR3 bases are TGCAGCGTTGGGGGGATTACAGGGTTGGTGAACACTGAAGCTTTCTTT.

The DNA for the CDR3 is TGTGCCAGCAGTGAGAAGGGGCTAGGAAACACCATATATTTT. Protein sequence: CASSEKGLGNTIYF. The chain employs TRBV2 and TRBJ1-3; weak D call: TRBD1 (5 bases). The ends were cut back, 3 bases at V and 4 bases at J, with 10 bases in the middle. The CDR3 contains 14 residues. The germline V gene encodes CDR1 SNHLY and CDR2 FYNNEI.

This rearrangement joins TRBV19 to TRBJ1-3; TRBD1 is a possible D gene (6 bases). CDR3 length: 13 residues. Germline CDR1 and CDR2: LNHDA and SQIVND (reference sequence). The V end lost 9 bases, the J end lost 0 bases, and 9 bases lay between the germline ends. CDR3: CASRGLSGNTIYF. CDR3 DNA sequence: TGTGCCAGCCGGGGGCTCTCTGGAAACACCATATATTTT.

This sequence joins TRBV7-8 and TRBJ1-6; D not resolved. CDR1 and CDR2 from the germline V gene are SGHVS and FQNEAQ. Trimming removed 4 bases from V and 0 bases from J, with 10 bases in between. CDR3 length: 16 residues. CDR3 amino acids: CASSSQSYSYNSPLHF. CDR3 bases: TGTGCCAGCAGCTCGCAGAGTTACTCCTATAATTCACCCCTCCACTTT.

V usage is TRBV2 and J usage is TRBJ1-1; D is unclear. Trimming left V 6 bases short and J 1 base short, with 6 bases between. This CDR3 contains 12 residues. Germline-derived CDR1 and CDR2 are SNHLY and FYNNEI. CDR3 nucleotides: TGTGCCAGCAGGGGTACGAACACTGAAGCTTTCTTT. The encoded protein is CASRGTNTEAFF.

Only one count was recorded for this clone. The chain couples TRBV10-3 to TRBJ2-7; no reliable D call. Trimming pared 5 bases from V and 4 bases from J, leaving 6 bases between. Germline V gives CDR1 ENHRY, CDR2 SYGVKD. The CDR3 extends over 11 amino acids. This CDR3 reads CAISSVYEQYF. CDR3 DNA sequence: TGTGCCATCAGTTCGGTTTACGAGCAGTACTTC.

This clone was counted between two and nine times. The gene calls are TRBV11-2 and TRBJ2-7; D possibly uses TRBD1 or TRBD2 (5 bases each). Germline CDR1 is SGHAT and CDR2 is FQNNGV. This CDR3 has 15 amino acids. V was pared by 5 bases and J by 0 bases, with 14 bases between. Written as DNA, the CDR3 is TGTGCCAGCAGCCCGGGACCCCCGAGCTCCTACGAGCAGTACTTC. Encoded protein: CASSPGPPSSYEQYF.

The J gene is TRBJ2-5, the V gene TRBV11-3, with TRBD2 matching over 10 bases. This CDR3 comprises 16 residues. CDR1 SGHNT and CDR2 YENEEA come from the germline V gene. V was pared by 2 bases and J by 4 bases, with 7 bases of the junction left unmatched. The CDR3 here is CASSLRQRGGLETQYF. The CDR3, as DNA: TGTGCCAGCAGCTTAAGGCAGCGGGGGGGCTTAGAGACCCAGTACTTC.

The chain carries TRBV5-1 and TRBJ2-3; 7 bases fit TRBD1. This CDR3 region has 13 residues. V gave up 3 bases and J gave up 5 bases; unmatched junction bases: 3. The germline gives CDR1 SGHRS, CDR2 YFSETQ. The CDR3 coding sequence is TGCGCCAGCAGCTGGGACAGATTAGATACGCAGTATTTT. This encodes CASSWDRLDTQYF.

V usage is TRBV6-1 and J usage is TRBJ2-5; D call uncertain. Trimming stripped 3 bases from V and 4 bases from J, with 6 bases between. Germline CDR1 is MNHNS and CDR2 is SASEGT. This CDR3 is 12 amino acids long. The CDR3 DNA is TGTGCCAGCAGTGAGTGGGCAGAGACCCAGTACTTC. This sequence encodes CASSEWAETQYF.

The rearrangement uses TRBV7-2 and TRBJ2-2; the D gene could be TRBD1 or TRBD2 (6 bases each). Germline CDR1 and CDR2: SGHTA and FQGNSA. V lost 1 base, J lost 4 bases, and 10 bases lay in between. The CDR3 covers 15 residues. Here the CDR3 reads CASSLGGGTTGELFF. The CDR3 DNA follows: TGTGCCAGCAGCTTAGGAGGGGGGACCACCGGGGAGCTGTTTTTT.